Shown below are 15 T cell receptor beta chains from a single sample sequenced in a study of blood T cell repertoires in COVID-19 (TCRdb year 2020). Receptor amplification or capture employed the immunoSEQ multiplex PCR assay. TCRdb limited this immuneACCESS table to in-frame rearrangements with V and J called. A share of clones is missing; checked studies link under half to unresolved V genes, and the rest is unexplained. The sample yields about 400,000 clones; more than 85% were counted once. Around 2.9% of the sample rests with the top ten. The sample was peripheral blood. These receptors originate from a human donor in a cohort sampled during active COVID-19.

The chain has TRBV7-9 and TRBJ1-3, with a possible D match to TRBD1 (5 bases). Looked up from germline, CDR1 is SEHNR and CDR2 is FQNEAQ (reference sequence). V lost 3 bases to trimming and J lost 0 bases, with 12 bases between them. The CDR3 is made up of 16 amino acids. The CDR3 region has the DNA TGTGCCAGCAGCTTGGGCAGTGGGGCCTCTGGAAACACCATATATTTT. This sequence encodes CASSLGSGASGNTIYF.

V is TRBV3-1 (or the pseudogene TRBV3-2) and J is TRBJ2-7; possible D gene TRBD2, 6 bases. The CDR3 has 15 amino acids. The V end was cut by 0 bases, the J end by 2 bases, with 11 bases between. The germline V gene encodes CDR1 LGHDT and CDR2 YNNKEL (reference sequence). The CDR3 region is CASSQEGLTTYEQYF. Written as DNA, the CDR3 is TGTGCCAGCAGCCAAGAGGGACTCACTACCTACGAGCAGTACTTC.

The chain links TRBV11-2 to TRBJ2-2, with D perhaps TRBD2 (5 bases). The V end was cut by 2 bases, the J end by 9 bases, with 16 bases between. CDR3 size: 15 residues. In germline, CDR1 is SGHAT, CDR2 FQNNGV. CDR3 region: CASSLMDGMGRELFF. CDR3 DNA sequence: TGTGCCAGCAGCTTAATGGACGGGATGGGGAGGGAGCTGTTTTTT.

This clone was detected only once. V gene TRBV24-1 combines with J gene TRBJ1-5; 8 bases line up with TRBD1. The CDR3 is 18 amino acids. V dropped 4 bases and J dropped 3; count of bases not matched to a gene: 13. CDR1 is KGHDR and CDR2 is SFDVKD in the germline V gene. Here the CDR3 DNA reads TGTGCCACCAGTGACCTTAGGACAGGGAAGGGCTTCAATCAGCCCCAGCATTTT. Translation gives CATSDLRTGKGFNQPQHF.

The rearrangement uses TRBV29-1 and TRBJ2-5, with TRBD1 identical over 11 bases. The germline V gene has CDR1 SQVTM and CDR2 ANQGSEA. This CDR3 comprises 15 residues. J lost 0 bases, V lost 3 bases, and 3 bases had no gene match. CDR3 protein: CSVEGDRGYQETQYF. CDR3 DNA sequence: TGCAGCGTTGAGGGGGACAGGGGGTACCAAGAGACCCAGTACTTC.

This rearrangement joins TRBV10-3 to TRBJ2-1; D might be TRBD2 (6 bases). This CDR3 comprises 15 residues. Trimming stripped 0 bases from V and 7 bases from J, with 13 bases between. Germline CDR1 reads ENHRY; CDR2 reads SYGVKD. CDR3 nucleotides: TGTGCCATCAGTGAGTCGATGGGGGAGGAGAATGAGCAGTTCTTC. Its protein is CAISESMGEENEQFF.

This chain links TRBV5-5 with TRBJ1-2, with a weak D call TRBD1 (5 bases). CDR3 size: 15 residues. CDR1 is SGHKS and CDR2 is YYEKEE in the germline V gene (reference sequence). V gave up 4 bases and J gave up 6 bases, with 19 bases separating them. The CDR3 nucleotides are TGTGCCAGCAGCCCAAAACGTCAGGGAGGGGATGGCTACACCTTC. Translating it yields CASSPKRQGGDGYTF. The full variable domain, completed using reference TRBV5-5 and TRBJ1-2, is DAGVTQSPTHLIKTRGQQVTLRCSPISGHKSVSWYQQVLGQGPQFIFQYYEKEERGRGNFPDRFSARQFPNYSSELNVNALLLGDSALYLCASSPKRQGGDGYTFGSGTRLTVV.

The rearrangement uses TRBV28 and TRBJ1-5; D ambiguous. The length of the CDR3 is 16 residues. V was trimmed by 5 bases and J by 0 bases, leaving 14 bases between them. CDR1 and CDR2 from the germline V gene are MDHEN and SYDVKM. DNA of the CDR3: TGTGCCAGCAGTCTGGAGACGGATTATAGCAATCAGCCCCAGCATTTT. As protein: CASSLETDYSNQPQHF. Complete variable domain (other parts from reference TRBV28 and TRBJ1-5): DVKVTQSSRYLVKRTGEKVFLECVQDMDHENMFWYRQDPGLGLRLIYFSYDVKMKEKGDIPEGYSVSREKKERFSLILESASTNQTSMYLCASSLETDYSNQPQHFGDGTRLSIL.

This clone is a singleton in its sample. The V call is TRBV4-2, the J call TRBJ2-7, with D perhaps matching TRBD2 (6 bases). Germline CDR1 reads LGHNA; CDR2 reads YNFKEQ. CDR3 length equals 16 residues. V shed 4 bases and J shed 0 bases, with 16 bases lying between them. CDR3 DNA sequence: TGTGCCAGCAGCCCCGAAACCCGGGACTTCTCCTACGAGCAGTACTTC. Translating gives CASSPETRDFSYEQYF.

J is TRBJ2-5 and V is TRBV7-9, with D hard to call. This CDR3 region has 13 residues. V dropped 1 base and J dropped 5 bases, with 8 bases sitting between them. Germline V lookup: CDR1 SEHNR, CDR2 FQNEAQ (reference sequence). CDR3 region: CASSLVTEETQYF. The CDR3 DNA reads as TGTGCCAGCAGCTTAGTGACTGAGGAGACCCAGTACTTC.

Concerning this clone: The sample carries other DNA sequences with the same CDR3. This chain links TRBV6-5 with TRBJ1-5; D remains ambiguous. This CDR3 is built from 15 residues. V lost 0 bases and J 1 base, leaving 7 bases between the germline ends. In germline, CDR1 is MNHEY, CDR2 SVGAGI. The CDR3 loop reads CASSYSAGSNQPQHF. The CDR3 nucleotides read TGTGCCAGCAGTTACTCGGCCGGGAGCAATCAGCCCCAGCATTTT.

V and J are TRBV19 and TRBJ2-2; 10 nucleotides agree with TRBD2. V shed 2 bases, J shed 6 bases, and the junction held 6 bases outside the gene matches. The V gene's germline CDR1 is LNHDA and CDR2 SQIVND (reference sequence). The CDR3 runs 16 residues. The CDR3 protein is CASSITASGGPGELFF. The CDR3 DNA sequence: TGTGCCAGTAGTATAACGGCTAGCGGGGGCCCCGGGGAGCTGTTTTTT.

The rearrangement joins TRBV4-2 to TRBJ2-7; D not resolved. The CDR3 extends over 14 amino acids. Trimming left V 0 bases short and J 6 bases short, with 12 bases between. From germline, CDR1 is LGHNA and CDR2 YNFKEQ. CDR3 region: CASSQDLRSREQYF. DNA of the CDR3: TGTGCCAGCAGCCAAGACCTTCGTAGTCGCGAGCAGTACTTC.

The chain recombines TRBV5-1 with TRBJ1-4; D perhaps matches TRBD1 (5 bases). Trimming took 4 bases from V and 0 from J, leaving 13 bases between them. The CDR3 has 16 residues. Germline V gene lookup returns CDR1 SGHRS and CDR2 YFSETQ. The CDR3 region is CASSGDQGATNEKLFF. The DNA for the CDR3 is TGCGCCAGCAGCGGAGACCAGGGTGCAACTAATGAAAAACTGTTTTTT.

This chain connects TRBV5-1 to TRBJ2-3; TRBD2 is a possible D gene (6 bases). V lost 0 bases and J lost 4, with 15 bases in between. CDR1 is SGHRS, CDR2 YFSETQ, per germline. The CDR3 runs 16 residues. The CDR3 DNA reads as TGCGCCAGCAGCTTGGCCCCGACTAGTAGCGCAGATACGCAGTATTTT. Translation: CASSLAPTSSADTQYF.